The entry that follows covers one TCR beta chain sequence. Its matching antigen is unknown. Construction of TCR beta libraries was performed using quantitative 5'-RACE with molecular barcodes. TCRdb fed the 5' RACE reads into MiXCR, producing one record per CDR3 protein. This table holds 300,000 to 400,000 distinct CDR3 sequences, 11% found once. These data are taken from a study of CD8 T cells in ankylosing spondylitis. Regarding the study as a whole: For ankylosing spondylitis blood, a TCR beta motif of 8 or 9 highly homologous variants appeared characteristic. Clones tied to disease were said to be significantly enriched in matched ankylosing spondylitis synovial fluid. CD8+ by phenotype, disease-linked clones were relatively rare in peripheral blood.

From germline, CDR1 is DFQATT and CDR2 SNEGSKA (reference sequence). The length of the CDR3 is 14 residues. Trimming cost V 4 bases and J 7 bases, with 17 bases left between them. This clonotype was sampled from a female donor with ankylosing spondylitis or in good health (not recorded which). Sequenced material: blood, either unsorted or a sorted T cell fraction (not recorded which). The chain links TRBV20-1 to TRBJ2-1; possible D gene TRBD2, 6 bases. The CDR3 bases are TGCAGTGCTAAGAGTCTAGCGAATAAGAATGAGCAGTTCTTC. Translated, it gives CSAKSLANKNEQFF.